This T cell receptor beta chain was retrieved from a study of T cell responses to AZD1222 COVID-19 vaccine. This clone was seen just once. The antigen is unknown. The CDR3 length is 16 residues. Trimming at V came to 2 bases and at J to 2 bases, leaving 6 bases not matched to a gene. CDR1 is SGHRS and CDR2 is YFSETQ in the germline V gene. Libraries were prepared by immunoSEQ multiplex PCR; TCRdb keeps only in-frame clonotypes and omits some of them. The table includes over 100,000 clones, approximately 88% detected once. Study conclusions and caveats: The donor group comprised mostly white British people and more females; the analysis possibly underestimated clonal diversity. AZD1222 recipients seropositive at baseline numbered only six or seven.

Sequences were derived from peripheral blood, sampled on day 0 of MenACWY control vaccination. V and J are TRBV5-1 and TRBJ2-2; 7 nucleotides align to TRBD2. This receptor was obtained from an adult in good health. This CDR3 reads CASSLGGGTNTGELFF. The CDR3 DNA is TGCGCCAGCAGCTTAGGCGGGGGTACAAACACCGGGGAGCTGTTTTTT.